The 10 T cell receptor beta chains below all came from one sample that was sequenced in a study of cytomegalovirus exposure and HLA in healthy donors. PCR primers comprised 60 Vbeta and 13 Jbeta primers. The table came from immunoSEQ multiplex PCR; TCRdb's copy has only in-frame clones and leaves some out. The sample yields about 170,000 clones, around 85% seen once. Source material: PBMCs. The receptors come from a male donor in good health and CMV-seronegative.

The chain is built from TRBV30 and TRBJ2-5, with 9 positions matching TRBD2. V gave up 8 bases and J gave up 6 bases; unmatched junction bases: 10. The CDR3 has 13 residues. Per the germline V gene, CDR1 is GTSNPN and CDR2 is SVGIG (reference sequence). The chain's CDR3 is CAHLQRGAQTQYF. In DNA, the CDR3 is TGTGCCCACCTCCAGCGGGGGGCCCAGACCCAGTACTTC.

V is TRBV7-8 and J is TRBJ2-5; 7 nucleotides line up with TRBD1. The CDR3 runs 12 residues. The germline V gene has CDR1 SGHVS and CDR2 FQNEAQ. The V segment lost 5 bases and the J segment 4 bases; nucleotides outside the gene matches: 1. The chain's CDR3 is CASSRTGETQYF. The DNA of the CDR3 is TGTGCCAGCAGCAGGACAGGAGAGACCCAGTACTTC.

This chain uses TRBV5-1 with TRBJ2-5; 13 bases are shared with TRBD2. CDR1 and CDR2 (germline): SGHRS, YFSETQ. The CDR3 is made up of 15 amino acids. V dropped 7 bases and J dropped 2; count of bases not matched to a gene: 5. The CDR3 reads CASARLAGGQETQYF. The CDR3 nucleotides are TGCGCCAGCGCCCGACTAGCGGGGGGACAAGAGACCCAGTACTTC.

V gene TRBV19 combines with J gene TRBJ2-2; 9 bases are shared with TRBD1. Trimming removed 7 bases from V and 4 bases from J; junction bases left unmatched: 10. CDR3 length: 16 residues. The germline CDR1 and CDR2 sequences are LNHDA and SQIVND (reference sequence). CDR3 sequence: CASNAFATGGTGELFF. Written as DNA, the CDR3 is TGTGCCAGTAACGCGTTCGCGACAGGGGGCACCGGGGAGCTGTTTTTT.

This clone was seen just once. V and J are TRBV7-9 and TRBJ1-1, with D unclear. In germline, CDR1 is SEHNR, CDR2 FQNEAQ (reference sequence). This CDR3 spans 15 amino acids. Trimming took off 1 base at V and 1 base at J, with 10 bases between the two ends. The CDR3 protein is CASSLGGVANTEAFF. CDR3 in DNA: TGTGCCAGCAGCTTAGGGGGAGTAGCGAACACTGAAGCTTTCTTT.

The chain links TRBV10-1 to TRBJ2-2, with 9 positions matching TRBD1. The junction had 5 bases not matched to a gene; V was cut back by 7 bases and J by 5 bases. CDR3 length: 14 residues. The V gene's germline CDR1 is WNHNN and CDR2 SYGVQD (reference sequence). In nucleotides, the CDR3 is TGCGCCAGCACCCGGGACAGGGAAACCGGGGAGCTGTTTTTT. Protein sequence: CASTRDRETGELFF.

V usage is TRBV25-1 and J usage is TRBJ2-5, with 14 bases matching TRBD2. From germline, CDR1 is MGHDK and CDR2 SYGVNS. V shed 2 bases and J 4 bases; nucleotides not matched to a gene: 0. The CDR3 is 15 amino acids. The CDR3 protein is CASSEGLAGGETQYF. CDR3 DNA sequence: TGTGCCAGCAGTGAAGGACTAGCGGGGGGAGAGACCCAGTACTTC. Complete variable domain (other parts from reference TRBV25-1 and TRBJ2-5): EADIYQTPRYLVIGTGKKITLECSQTMGHDKMYWYQQDPGMELHLIHYSYGVNSTEKGDLSSESTVSRIRTEHFPLTLESARPSHTSQYLCASSEGLAGGETQYFGPGTRLLVL.

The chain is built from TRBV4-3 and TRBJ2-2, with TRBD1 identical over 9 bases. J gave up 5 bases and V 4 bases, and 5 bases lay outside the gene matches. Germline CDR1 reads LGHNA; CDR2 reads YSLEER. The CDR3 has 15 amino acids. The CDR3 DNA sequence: TGCGCCAGCAGCCTGGGACAGGGAGGGACCGGGGAGCTGTTTTTT. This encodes CASSLGQGGTGELFF.

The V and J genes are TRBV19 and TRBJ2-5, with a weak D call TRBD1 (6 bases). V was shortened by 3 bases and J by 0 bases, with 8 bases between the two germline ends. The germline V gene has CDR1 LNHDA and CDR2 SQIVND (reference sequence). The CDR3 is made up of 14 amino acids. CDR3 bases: TGTGCCAGTAGTATTACAGGGAACCAAGAGACCCAGTACTTC. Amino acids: CASSITGNQETQYF.

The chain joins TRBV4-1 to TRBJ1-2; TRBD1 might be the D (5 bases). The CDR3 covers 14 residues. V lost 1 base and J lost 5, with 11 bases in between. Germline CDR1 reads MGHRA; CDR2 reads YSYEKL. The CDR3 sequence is CASSQVSAGYGYTF. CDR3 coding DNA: TGCGCCAGCAGCCAAGTTTCTGCAGGGTATGGCTACACCTTC.